The clone carrying this T cell receptor (beta chain) was seen a few times. Its antigen is as yet unknown. Sequencing targeted expressed TCRB transcripts, as all isolated RNA had been reverse transcribed. The assay was immunoSEQ multiplex PCR, and TCRdb's table has in-frame clones only and misses some. This table holds around 250,000 clones, more than 11% found once. Per germline, CDR1 SGHTA and CDR2 FQGNSA. The CDR3 has 13 residues. V was trimmed by 1 base and J by 11 bases, leaving 14 bases between them. This specimen belongs to a study of beta chain features in type 1 diabetes. The overall study: The study examined around 99,000,000 sorted cells across all samples. Study-level findings and limits: All four CD4+ subsets from Type 1 diabetes patients carried moderately but significantly shorter TCRB CDR3s. The naive, central memory and Treg TCRB repertoires showed an apparent similarity that was greater among patients than among healthy donors.

Specimen: naive CD4+ T cells from blood. This TCR derives from a man between 25 and 39 years old with type 1 diabetes. This rearrangement joins TRBV7-2 to TRBJ1-1; D gene uncertain. The CDR3 sequence: CASSLVPAGGAFF. The CDR3, as DNA: TGTGCCAGCAGCTTAGTCCCGGCAGGAGGGGCTTTCTTT.